This TCR beta chain was captured in a study of T cell responses to AZD1222 COVID-19 vaccine. Study outcomes and limitations: Increased Spike-specific TCR breadth and depth were observed after two AZD1222 doses.

In its sample, this clone was seen a few times. Antigen unknown. This CDR3 contains 13 residues. Germline CDR1 reads SGHTA; CDR2 reads FQGNSA. Trimming took 9 bases from V and 5 from J; bases not matched to a gene: 2. Sequencing used immunoSEQ multiplex PCR; TCRdb keeps in-frame clones, though not all of them. This table has over 120,000 clones, roughly 84% appearing once. Second-dose timings of about 4 or about 12 weeks were pooled. The rearrangement uses TRBV7-2 and TRBJ2-1; 12 bases are shared with TRBD2. This TCR derives from an adult who received the AZD1222 COVID-19 vaccine. The specimen comprised peripheral blood, sampled 28 days after the second AZD1222 dose. CDR3 loop: CASGLAGNNEQFF. The CDR3 DNA reads TGTGCCAGTGGACTAGCGGGAAACAATGAGCAGTTCTTC. Filled out from reference TRBV7-2 and TRBJ2-1, the complete variable domain reads GAGVSQSPSNKVTEKGKDVELRCDPISGHTALYWYRQSLGQGLEFLIYFQGNSAPDKSGLPSDRFSAERTGGSVSTLTIQRTQQEDSAVYLCASGLAGNNEQFFGPGTRLTVL.